One sample yielded the 18 T cell receptor beta chains listed below, sequenced in a study of blood T cell repertoires in COVID-19. Profiling relied on immunoSEQ multiplex PCR, and the TCRdb table lists in-frame clones only, not all of them. The sample carries roughly 200,000 clones, approximately 80% recorded once. Sample: peripheral blood. These receptors originate from an elderly woman with COVID-19, enrolled during active disease.

This chain connects TRBV6-5 to TRBJ1-4; D is unresolved. Germline CDR1 and CDR2: MNHEY and SVGAGI. This CDR3 is built from 14 residues. V was clipped by 10 bases and J by 3 bases, with 15 bases between them. CDR3 nucleotides: TGTGCCACCCGGCCCGGGGTGGCTAATGAAAAACTGTTTTTT. Protein product: CATRPGVANEKLFF.

The chain recombines TRBV2 with TRBJ2-1; weak D call: TRBD2 (6 bases). This CDR3 has 15 residues. Trimming took off 8 bases at V and 8 bases at J, with 22 bases between the two ends. CDR1 is SNHLY, CDR2 FYNNEI, per germline. DNA for the CDR3: TGTGCCAGCGCCTCCCGGGACTGGGGGTTGGATGAGCAGTTCTTC. This gives the protein CASASRDWGLDEQFF.

The chain links TRBV28 to TRBJ1-5, with a possible D match to TRBD1 (6 bases). CDR3 length equals 15 residues. V gave up 3 bases and J gave up 6 bases, with 15 bases separating them. Germline loops: CDR1 MDHEN, CDR2 SYDVKM. CDR3 loop: CASSFRARGSQPQHF. The CDR3 DNA follows: TGTGCCAGCAGTTTCCGGGCAAGGGGGAGTCAGCCCCAGCATTTT.

This clone was observed a handful of times. This sequence joins TRBV5-1 and TRBJ2-2; 7 nucleotides match TRBD2. This CDR3 contains 17 residues. J lost 1 base, V lost 5 bases, and 11 bases had no gene match. Germline lookup yields CDR1 SGHRS and CDR2 YFSETQ. In DNA, the CDR3 is TGCGCCAGCAGTTCGACTACGGTAGCGGGGAACACCGGGGAGCTGTTTTTT. Protein: CASSSTTVAGNTGELFF.

This clone showed up just once. This sequence joins TRBV7-2 and TRBJ2-7; the match to TRBD2 covers 11 bases. From germline, CDR1 is SGHTA and CDR2 FQGNSA. The V and J ends lost 3 bases and 7 bases, in that order; junction bases with no gene match: 5. The CDR3 loop spans 14 amino acids. CDR3 sequence: CASSFSGRVREQYF. CDR3 nucleotide sequence: TGTGCCAGCAGCTTTAGCGGGAGGGTGCGGGAGCAGTACTTC.

The chain employs TRBV5-1 and TRBJ2-1, with 12 bases matching TRBD2. J lost 9 bases, V lost 0 bases, and 4 bases had no gene match. This CDR3 region has 15 residues. Germline V CDR1 and CDR2: SGHRS, YFSETQ. The CDR3 DNA follows: TGCGCCAGCAGCTTGGCTAGCGGGAGGGGGCCTGAGCAGTTCTTC. Protein: CASSLASGRGPEQFF.

A single count supports this clone. The rearrangement links TRBV2 to TRBJ2-1, with D perhaps TRBD1 (6 bases). Germline V gene sequence: CDR1 SNHLY, CDR2 FYNNEI. V was clipped by 4 bases and J by 8 bases, with 15 bases between them. The CDR3 is 14 residues long. The CDR3 here is CASSVIRDIDEQFF. The CDR3 nucleotides read TGTGCCAGCAGTGTCATCCGGGACATCGATGAGCAGTTCTTC.

The chain links TRBV2 to TRBJ2-7; tentatively, D is TRBD2 (6 bases). Trimming stripped 4 bases from V and 4 bases from J, with 8 bases between. This CDR3 spans 12 amino acids. In germline, CDR1 is SNHLY, CDR2 FYNNEI. The CDR3 sequence: CASSAGVYEQYF. CDR3 in DNA: TGTGCCAGCAGTGCGGGAGTTTACGAGCAGTACTTC. The complete variable domain, with remaining parts taken from reference TRBV2 and TRBJ2-7, reads EPEVTQTPSHQVTQMGQEVILRCVPISNHLYFYWYRQILGQKVEFLVSFYNNEISEKSEIFDDQFSVERPDGSNFTLKIRSTKLEDSAMYFCASSAGVYEQYFGPGTRLTVT.

This chain uses TRBV12-3 or TRBV12-4 with TRBJ1-4; D perhaps matches TRBD1 (5 bases). This CDR3 comprises 13 residues. Trimming cost V 8 bases and J 6 bases, with 13 bases left between them. The CDR3 DNA reads TGTGCCAGCGCCGGGGGAGGAGATGAAAAACTGTTTTTT. Encoded protein: CASAGGGDEKLFF.

CDR3 in DNA: TGTGCCAGCAGCTTGGGGACAGGTCAGAACACTGAAGCTTTCTTT. Protein: CASSLGTGQNTEAFF. The chain links TRBV5-4 to TRBJ1-1; TRBD1 matches 7 bases. The CDR3 has 15 residues. The trim removed 0 bases at V and 1 base at J, leaving 3 bases unmatched. The V gene's germline CDR1 is SGHNT and CDR2 YYREEE (reference sequence).

This chain uses TRBV27 with TRBJ2-1; 7 bases align to TRBD2. The V gene end was trimmed by 4 bases and the J gene end by 4 bases; junction bases not matched to a gene: 4. CDR1 and CDR2 (germline): MNHEY, SMNVEV (reference sequence). This CDR3 region has 14 residues. The CDR3 nucleotides read TGTGCCAGCAGTTCAACAGCGGGGTACAATGAGCAGTTCTTC. Its translation is CASSSTAGYNEQFF.

This clone has a single count. This CDR3 is CASSLDRANYGYTF. The CDR3 DNA reads as TGTGCCAGCAGCTTAGACAGAGCTAACTATGGCTACACCTTC. The V and J genes are TRBV7-3 and TRBJ1-2; weak D call: TRBD1 (5 bases). The CDR3 totals 14 residues. The V and J ends lost 2 bases and 0 bases respectively, with 7 bases between them. Germline CDR1 is SGHTA and CDR2 is FQGTGA. Filled out from reference TRBV7-3 and TRBJ1-2, the complete variable domain reads GAGVSQTPSNKVTEKGKYVELRCDPISGHTALYWYRQSLGQGPEFLIYFQGTGAADDSGLPNDRFFAVRPEGSVSTLKIQRTERGDSAVYLCASSLDRANYGYTFGSGTRLTVV.

The gene calls are TRBV28 and TRBJ1-6, with 7 bases that match TRBD1. Germline lookup yields CDR1 MDHEN and CDR2 SYDVKM. The length of the CDR3 is 15 residues. Trimming took 4 bases from V and 10 from J; bases not matched to a gene: 10. The CDR3 spells CASSSTGNRNSPLHF. The CDR3 DNA reads TGTGCCAGCAGTTCGACAGGGAACCGAAACTCACCCCTCCACTTT.

V and J are TRBV5-1 and TRBJ2-5, with D possibly TRBD2 on 5 matching bases. The CDR3 is made up of 17 amino acids. CDR1 and CDR2 (germline): SGHRS, YFSETQ. Deletions cut 4 bases from V and 4 bases from J, with 23 bases between. This CDR3 reads CASSQPRSSERVETQYF. For the CDR3, the DNA is TGCGCCAGCAGCCAGCCCCGGAGCTCCGAGAGGGTAGAGACCCAGTACTTC.

The chain is built from TRBV28 and TRBJ1-6; TRBD1 might be the D (6 bases). The CDR3 is 14 residues long. V lost 3 bases, J lost 10 bases, and 13 bases lay in between. Germline CDR1 reads MDHEN; CDR2 reads SYDVKM. The CDR3 nucleotides read TGTGCCAGCAGTTTCACAGGGAGAGGCTCACCCCTCCACTTT. Amino acid sequence: CASSFTGRGSPLHF.

The chain joins TRBV11-3 to TRBJ2-1; 11 bases are a match to TRBD2. In germline, CDR1 is SGHNT, CDR2 YENEEA. V lost 4 bases and J lost 7; bases outside the gene matches: 6. The CDR3 covers 15 residues. The CDR3 bases are TGTGCCAGCAGCTCAGAGGGACTAGCGGTTAATGAGCAGTTCTTC. Protein sequence: CASSSEGLAVNEQFF.

The chain recombines TRBV18 with TRBJ1-1; TRBD1 agrees at 12 bases. Looked up from germline, CDR1 is KGHSH and CDR2 is LQKENI. The CDR3 has 17 residues. V trimming: 3 bases; J trimming: 3 bases; junction bases outside the gene matches: 8. CDR3 in amino acids: CASSPGRDRGLDTEAFF. The DNA of the CDR3 is TGTGCCAGCTCACCCGGCCGGGACAGGGGGCTAGACACTGAAGCTTTCTTT.

This clone was detected only a few times. The rearrangement links TRBV4-1 to TRBJ2-2; 8 bases are a match to TRBD1. The CDR3 has 15 residues. The V segment lost 5 bases and the J segment 6 bases; nucleotides outside the gene matches: 8. Germline V gives CDR1 MGHRA, CDR2 YSYEKL. CDR3 residues: CASSAQGGGPGELFF. CDR3 nucleotide sequence: TGCGCCAGCAGCGCACAGGGGGGCGGCCCCGGGGAGCTGTTTTTT.